The T cell receptor (beta chain) described here comes from a study of glioma-infiltrating T cells. The table lists this clonotype with many counts. Germline CDR1 reads MNHNS; CDR2 reads SASEGT. This CDR3 contains 15 residues. Trimming shortened V by 5 bases and J by 1 base, and 14 bases separated the two germline ends. The iRepertoire nested amplicon-rescue multiplex PCR amplified TCR alpha and beta CDR3s from RNA. Tissue mRNA or PBMC total RNA, roughly 95-400 ng, went into one-step reverse transcription and amplification. From the multiplex PCR reads, TCRdb called clonotypes with MiXCR, one entry per CDR3 protein. The data contain under 150,000 distinct CDR3 sequences, 24% of them seen just once; the ten biggest clones take up 25% to 30%.

The clonotype comes from a human donor with low-grade glioma or glioblastoma, undergoing nonglioma brain surgery, or in good health (not recorded which). The rearrangement links TRBV6-1 to TRBJ1-1; D not certain. Sequenced sample: glioma tissue, nonneoplastic brain tissue, or PBMCs (not recorded which). The CDR3 here is CASSSPSGSNTEAFF. In DNA form, the CDR3 reads TGTGCCAGCAGTTCCCCCTCGGGCTCGAACACTGAAGCTTTCTTT.